Sequencing of this T cell receptor (beta chain) was carried out in a study of T cells after yellow fever vaccination. TCRdb reprocessed the 5' RACE reads with MiXCR, giving one entry per CDR3 protein. The sample lists around 500,000 distinct CDR3 sequences, 21% seen once, with about a sixth in the top ten. Losses at the gene ends were 7 bases for V and 4 bases for J; bases not matched to a gene: 9. The CDR3 loop spans 15 amino acids. Study-level points and caveats: Across the CD4 and CD8 compartments, a small share of clonotypes was present in both. Secondary responses were weaker yet peaked faster, day 5 versus 15. Subsequent booster samples again held most clones from primary vaccination (96% CD4, 85% to 90% CD8).

About this clonotype: Its antigen is unidentified.

The sequence derives from a young man who received the YFV17D yellow fever vaccine. The chain employs TRBV12-3 or TRBV12-4 and TRBJ2-3, with 9 bases lining up with TRBD2. The sequences come from PBMCs, collected more than 20 days after the first yellow fever vaccination. DNA for the CDR3: TGTGCCAGCATCCCAGCGGGGGGAATTCCAGATACGCAGTATTTT. It specifies CASIPAGGIPDTQYF.